Each of the 17 T cell receptor beta chains below was sequenced from the same sample in a study of cytotoxic CD8 clonotypes in ibrutinib-treated CLL (dated by TCRdb to about 2021). Read against the paper, the sample's time point label means: approximately 11 months on ibrutinib. To prepare the library, the immunoSEQ multiplex PCR assay was applied. What TCRdb holds here is the immuneACCESS table cut down to in-frame rearrangements. Part of the clones is not present; checked against another copy, under half of the missing clones reflect an unresolved V gene, and the others are unexplained. The sample has some 140,000 clones on record, less than 95% of them singletons. Approximately 10% of the sample comes from the top ten. The starting material was PBMCs, obtained after 12 months of ibrutinib treatment. The receptors were sampled from a human donor with chronic lymphocytic leukemia.

DNA for the CDR3: TGCGCCAGCAGCCAAGATCAGGTTATGGGAGGGGAAGCTTTCTTT. Amino acid sequence: CASSQDQVMGGEAFF. The rearrangement joins TRBV4-3 to TRBJ1-1; D not certain. This CDR3 region has 15 residues. Per the germline V gene, CDR1 is LGHNA and CDR2 is YSLEER. Trimming removed 0 bases from V and 8 bases from J, with 16 bases in between.

The chain employs TRBV7-9 and TRBJ2-7; D is uncertain. V lost 5 bases and J lost 0, with 14 bases in between. Germline CDR1 and CDR2: SEHNR and FQNEAQ (reference sequence). The CDR3 totals 15 residues. This chain's CDR3 is CASSQAALVSYEQYF. The CDR3 DNA reads as TGTGCCAGCAGCCAGGCGGCCTTAGTCTCCTACGAGCAGTACTTC.

The chain joins TRBV5-1 to TRBJ2-3; TRBD1 might be the D (5 bases). Trimming pared 7 bases from V and 5 bases from J, leaving 23 bases between. Per germline, CDR1 SGHRS and CDR2 YFSETQ. The CDR3 is 16 amino acids. This chain's CDR3 is CASDFVGALQGDTQYF. CDR3 bases: TGCGCCAGCGATTTTGTAGGGGCTCTTCAAGGAGATACGCAGTATTTT.

This chain connects TRBV7-9 to TRBJ1-2; the D gene is possibly TRBD1 (6 bases). CDR3 length equals 13 residues. V gave up 5 bases and J gave up 8 bases, with 15 bases separating them. From germline, CDR1 is SEHNR and CDR2 FQNEAQ (reference sequence). The CDR3 DNA is TGTGCCAGCAGCCCCCCAGAGGGGGACGGCTACACCTTC. Protein product: CASSPPEGDGYTF.

This sequence joins TRBV7-9 and TRBJ2-2, with TRBD2 identical over 9 bases. The ends lost 9 bases at V and 4 bases at J; junction bases unmatched: 6. This CDR3 region has 14 residues. Germline CDR1 is SEHNR and CDR2 is FQNEAQ (reference sequence). CDR3 in amino acids: CARLSGSGTGELFF. For the CDR3, the DNA is TGTGCCAGACTTAGCGGGAGTGGCACCGGGGAGCTGTTTTTT. Drawing the rest from reference TRBV7-9 and TRBJ2-2, the complete variable domain is DTGVSQNPRHKITKRGQNVTFRCDPISEHNRLYWYRQTLGQGPEFLTYFQNEAQLEKSRLLSDRFSAERPKGSFSTLEIQRTEQGDSAMYLCARLSGSGTGELFFGEGSRLTVL.

The chain combines TRBV7-2 with TRBJ2-5; 13 positions agree with TRBD2. Germline V CDR1 and CDR2: SGHTA, FQGNSA. The CDR3 loop spans 16 amino acids. V gave up 5 bases and J gave up 5 bases; unmatched junction bases: 8. CDR3 coding DNA: TGTGCCAGCAGCACAGGACTAGCGGGAGTTGTGGAGACCCAGTACTTC. It yields the protein CASSTGLAGVVETQYF.

This chain links TRBV9 with TRBJ2-2; D unclear. The CDR3 sequence is 14 residues long. Trimming took 4 bases from V and 5 from J, leaving 12 bases between them. Looked up from germline, CDR1 is SGDLS and CDR2 is YYNGEE. The CDR3 loop is CASSPVTQTGELFF. As DNA, the CDR3 is TGTGCCAGCAGCCCCGTAACCCAGACCGGGGAGCTGTTTTTT.

The gene calls are TRBV10-3 and TRBJ2-7, with D hard to call. V was cut by 1 base and J by 3 bases, with 7 bases left in between. This CDR3 spans 13 amino acids. The germline gives CDR1 ENHRY, CDR2 SYGVKD. The DNA of the CDR3 is TGTGCCATCAGTGAGTTCCGGAACTACGAGCAGTACTTC. Its translation is CAISEFRNYEQYF.

The rearrangement uses TRBV27 and TRBJ2-7; D may be TRBD1 (6 bases). V lost 5 bases and J 2 bases, leaving 13 bases between the germline ends. Germline CDR1 MNHEY, CDR2 SMNVEV (reference sequence). This CDR3 is 14 amino acids long. CDR3 DNA sequence: TGTGCCAGCAGTCCCGGACAGACCGCCTACGAGCAGTACTTC. Its protein product is CASSPGQTAYEQYF.

The rearrangement links TRBV28 to TRBJ2-7; the D gene is possibly TRBD1 (6 bases). There are 13 residues in the CDR3. Trimming cost V 3 bases and J 4 bases, with 10 bases left between them. Germline values: CDR1 MDHEN, CDR2 SYDVKM. The CDR3 DNA reads as TGTGCCAGCAGTTTCCCGACAGGTTACGAGCAGTACTTC. This encodes CASSFPTGYEQYF.

This clone was counted a single time. The chain joins TRBV18 to TRBJ1-4; TRBD1 matches at 10 bases. The junction had 6 bases not matched to a gene; V was cut back by 7 bases and J by 7 bases. Germline V lookup: CDR1 KGHSH, CDR2 LQKENI. The CDR3 is made up of 14 amino acids. The CDR3 reads CASFKTGGSEKLFF. The CDR3 DNA follows: TGTGCCAGCTTTAAGACAGGGGGCTCTGAAAAACTGTTTTTT.

This clone was seen a single time. V usage is TRBV4-1 and J usage is TRBJ2-1; 10 nucleotides match TRBD2. Germline V gene sequence: CDR1 MGHRA, CDR2 YSYEKL. Unmatched junction bases numbered 15, after V lost 0 bases and J lost 4 bases. There are 20 residues in the CDR3. The CDR3 here is CASSQEVSASGSRGYNEQFF. CDR3 nucleotide sequence: TGCGCCAGCAGCCAAGAAGTCTCGGCTAGCGGGAGCCGGGGGTACAATGAGCAGTTCTTC.

The sample holds many counts of this clone. The rearrangement uses TRBV4-3 and TRBJ1-2, with D perhaps TRBD1 (6 bases). The CDR3 length is 15 residues. Trimming removed 0 bases from V and 6 bases from J, with 14 bases in between. Germline assignment: CDR1 LGHNA and CDR2 YSLEER. The CDR3: CASSQDGQGQNGYTF. The CDR3 DNA is TGCGCCAGCAGCCAAGATGGGCAGGGACAAAATGGCTACACCTTC.

The chain links TRBV28 to TRBJ2-1, with TRBD1 identical over 10 bases. The CDR3 totals 15 residues. Unmatched junction bases numbered 10, after V lost 7 bases and J lost 7 bases. CDR1 MDHEN and CDR2 SYDVKM come from the germline V gene. The chain's CDR3 is CASTSPWTGGNEQFF. The DNA for the CDR3 is TGTGCCAGCACCTCCCCCTGGACAGGGGGTAATGAGCAGTTCTTC.

This chain joins TRBV6-1 and TRBJ1-2, with a weak D call TRBD1 (5 bases). The CDR3 consists of 14 residues. Trimming shortened V by 10 bases and J by 0 bases, and 15 bases separated the two germline ends. The germline V gene has CDR1 MNHNS and CDR2 SASEGT. The CDR3 bases are TGTGCCATCGTGGGCGGGACCACTAACTATGGCTACACCTTC. Translating gives CAIVGGTTNYGYTF.

The J gene is TRBJ1-2, the V gene TRBV6-5; the D gene is possibly TRBD1 (5 bases). V lost 0 bases, J lost 4 bases, and 15 bases lay in between. The V gene's germline CDR1 is MNHEY and CDR2 SVGAGI. CDR3 length: 16 amino acids. CDR3 in amino acids: CASSYSAEQVTYGYTF. The CDR3 bases are TGTGCCAGCAGTTACTCAGCGGAACAGGTCACCTATGGCTACACCTTC.

This clone was seen a handful of times. This chain connects TRBV5-1 to TRBJ2-7, with D possibly TRBD2 on 6 matching bases. There are 15 residues in the CDR3. V was trimmed by 6 bases and J by 3 bases, leaving 19 bases between them. Germline CDR1 is SGHRS and CDR2 is YFSETQ. The CDR3 nucleotides read TGCGCCAGCACCCCCGGGGGAGGACAAATCTACGAGCAGTACTTC. Its protein is CASTPGGGQIYEQYF. Looking up the rest from reference TRBV5-1 and TRBJ2-7 gives the full variable domain: KAGVTQTPRYLIKTRGQQVTLSCSPISGHRSVSWYQQTPGQGLQFLFEYFSETQRNKGNFPGRFSGRQFSNSRSEMNVSTLELGDSALYLCASTPGGGQIYEQYFGPGTRLTVT.